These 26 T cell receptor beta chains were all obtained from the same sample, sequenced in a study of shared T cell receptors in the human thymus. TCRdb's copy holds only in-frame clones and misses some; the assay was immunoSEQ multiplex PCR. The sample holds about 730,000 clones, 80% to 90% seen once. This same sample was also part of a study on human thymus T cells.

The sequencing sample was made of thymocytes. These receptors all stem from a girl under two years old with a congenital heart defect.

CDR3: CASSFSSYNSPLHF. DNA for the CDR3: TGTGCCAGCAGCTTCAGCTCCTATAATTCACCCCTCCACTTT. The chain is built from TRBV7-9 and TRBJ1-6, with no clear D. Germline V CDR1 and CDR2: SEHNR, FQNEAQ (reference sequence). Trimming stripped 3 bases from V and 0 bases from J, with 3 bases between. The CDR3 totals 14 residues.

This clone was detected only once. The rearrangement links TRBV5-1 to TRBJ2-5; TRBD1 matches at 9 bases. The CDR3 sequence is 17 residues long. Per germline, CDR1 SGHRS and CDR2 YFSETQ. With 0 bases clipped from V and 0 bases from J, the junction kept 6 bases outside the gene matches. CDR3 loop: CASSLVQGASYQETQYF. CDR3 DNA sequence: TGCGCCAGCAGCTTGGTACAGGGGGCAAGTTACCAAGAGACCCAGTACTTC. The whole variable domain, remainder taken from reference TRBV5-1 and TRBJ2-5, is KAGVTQTPRYLIKTRGQQVTLSCSPISGHRSVSWYQQTPGQGLQFLFEYFSETQRNKGNFPGRFSGRQFSNSRSEMNVSTLELGDSALYLCASSLVQGASYQETQYFGPGTRLLVL.

CDR3 sequence (DNA): TGTGCCAGCAGTCTGGGGGACAGGGGGCCTTTAACCCGCTCTGGGGCCAACGTCCTGACTTTC. Amino acid sequence: CASSLGDRGPLTRSGANVLTF. The chain combines TRBV28 with TRBJ2-6; 12 bases agree with TRBD1. The germline CDR1 and CDR2 sequences are MDHEN and SYDVKM. Trimming cost V 5 bases and J 0 bases; bases outside gene matches: 14. The CDR3 covers 21 residues.

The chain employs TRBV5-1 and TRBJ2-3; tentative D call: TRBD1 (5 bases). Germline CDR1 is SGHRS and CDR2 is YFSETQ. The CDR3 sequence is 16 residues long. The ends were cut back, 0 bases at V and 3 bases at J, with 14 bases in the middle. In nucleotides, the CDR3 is TGCGCCAGCAGCTTGGTGGGGCGGAGTAGGACAGATACGCAGTATTTT. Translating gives CASSLVGRSRTDTQYF.

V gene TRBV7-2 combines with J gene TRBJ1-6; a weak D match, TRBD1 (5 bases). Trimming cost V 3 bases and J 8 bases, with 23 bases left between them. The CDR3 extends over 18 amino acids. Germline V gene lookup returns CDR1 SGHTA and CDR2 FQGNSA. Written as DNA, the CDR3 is TGTGCCAGCAGCTTTCGGGTCCTCGACAGACCCCTTTATTCACCCCTCCACTTT. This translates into CASSFRVLDRPLYSPLHF.

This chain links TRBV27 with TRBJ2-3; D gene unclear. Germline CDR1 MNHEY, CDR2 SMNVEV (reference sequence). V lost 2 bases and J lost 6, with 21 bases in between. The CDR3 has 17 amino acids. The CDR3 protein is CASSLRWSSNYVDTQYF. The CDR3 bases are TGTGCCAGCAGTTTACGGTGGTCCTCCAATTACGTCGATACGCAGTATTTT.

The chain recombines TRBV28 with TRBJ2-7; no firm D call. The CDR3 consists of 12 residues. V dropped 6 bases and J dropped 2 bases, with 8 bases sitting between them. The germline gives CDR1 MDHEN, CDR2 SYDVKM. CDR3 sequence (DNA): TGTGCCAGCAGATACAAAGCCTACGAGCAGTACTTC. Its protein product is CASRYKAYEQYF.

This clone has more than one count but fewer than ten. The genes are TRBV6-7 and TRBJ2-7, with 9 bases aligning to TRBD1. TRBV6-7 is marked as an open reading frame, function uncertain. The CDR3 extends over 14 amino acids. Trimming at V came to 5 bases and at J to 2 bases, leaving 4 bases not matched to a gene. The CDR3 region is CASSTRDRAYEQYF. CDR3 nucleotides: TGTGCCAGCAGTACCCGGGACAGGGCCTACGAGCAGTACTTC.

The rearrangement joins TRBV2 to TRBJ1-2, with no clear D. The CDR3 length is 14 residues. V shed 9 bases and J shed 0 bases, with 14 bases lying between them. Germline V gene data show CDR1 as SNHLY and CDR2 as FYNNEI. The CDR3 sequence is CARTPTLANYGYTF. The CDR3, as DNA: TGTGCCAGGACACCAACACTAGCTAACTATGGCTACACCTTC.

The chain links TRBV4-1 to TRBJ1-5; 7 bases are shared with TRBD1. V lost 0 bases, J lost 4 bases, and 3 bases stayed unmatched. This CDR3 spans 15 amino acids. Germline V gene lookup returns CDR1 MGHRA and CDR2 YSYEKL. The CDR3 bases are TGCGCCAGCAGCCAAGAGTGGGACAGTAATCAGCCCCAGCATTTT. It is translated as CASSQEWDSNQPQHF.

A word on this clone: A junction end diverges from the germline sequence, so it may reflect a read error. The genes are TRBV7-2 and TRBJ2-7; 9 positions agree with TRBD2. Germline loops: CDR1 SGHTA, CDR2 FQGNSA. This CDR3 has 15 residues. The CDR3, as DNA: TGTGCCGGCAGCTTAGATGGCGGGGGGGCCTACGAGCAGTACTTC. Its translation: CAGSLDGGGAYEQYF.

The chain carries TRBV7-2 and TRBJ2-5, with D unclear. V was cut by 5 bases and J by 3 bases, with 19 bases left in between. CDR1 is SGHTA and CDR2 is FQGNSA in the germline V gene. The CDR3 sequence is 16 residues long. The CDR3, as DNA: TGTGCCAGCAGCATGCCGGGTCTCAACAACAAAGAGACCCAGTACTTC. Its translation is CASSMPGLNNKETQYF.

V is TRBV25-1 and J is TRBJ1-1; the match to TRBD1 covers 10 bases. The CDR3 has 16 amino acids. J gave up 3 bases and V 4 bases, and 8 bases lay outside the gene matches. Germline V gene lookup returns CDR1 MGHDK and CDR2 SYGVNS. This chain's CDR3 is CASSGWTGGQDTEAFF. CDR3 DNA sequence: TGTGCCAGCAGTGGATGGACAGGGGGTCAGGACACTGAAGCTTTCTTT.

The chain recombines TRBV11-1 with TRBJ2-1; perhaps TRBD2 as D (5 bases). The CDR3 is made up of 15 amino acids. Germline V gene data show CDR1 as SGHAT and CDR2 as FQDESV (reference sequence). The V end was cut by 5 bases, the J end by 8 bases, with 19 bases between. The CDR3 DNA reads TGTGCCAGCAGCCGGGGAAAAGGGTGGGCCGATGAGCAGTTCTTC. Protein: CASSRGKGWADEQFF.

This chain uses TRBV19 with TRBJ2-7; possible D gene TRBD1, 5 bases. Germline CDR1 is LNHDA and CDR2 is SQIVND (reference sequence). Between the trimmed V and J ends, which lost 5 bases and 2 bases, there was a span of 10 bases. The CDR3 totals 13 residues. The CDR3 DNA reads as TGTGCCAGTAGTTTCCCAGGGACCTACGAGCAGTACTTC. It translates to CASSFPGTYEQYF.

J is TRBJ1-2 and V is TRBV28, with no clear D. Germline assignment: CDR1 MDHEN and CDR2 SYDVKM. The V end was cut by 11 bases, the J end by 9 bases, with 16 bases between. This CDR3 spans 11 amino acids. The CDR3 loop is CAGPLQTRYTF. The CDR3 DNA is TGTGCCGGCCCCTTGCAAACCCGCTACACCTTC.

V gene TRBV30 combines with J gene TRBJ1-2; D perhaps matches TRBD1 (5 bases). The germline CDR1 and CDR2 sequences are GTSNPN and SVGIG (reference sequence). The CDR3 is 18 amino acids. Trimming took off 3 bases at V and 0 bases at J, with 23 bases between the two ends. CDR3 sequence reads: CAWRVQVSNRLSNYGYTF. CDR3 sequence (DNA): TGTGCCTGGAGGGTACAGGTTTCCAATCGCCTCTCTAACTATGGCTACACCTTC.

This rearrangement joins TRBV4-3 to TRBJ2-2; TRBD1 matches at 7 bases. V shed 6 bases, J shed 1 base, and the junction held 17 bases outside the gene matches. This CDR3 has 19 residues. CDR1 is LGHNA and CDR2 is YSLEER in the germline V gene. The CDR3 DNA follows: TGCGCCAGCAGTTACAGCCTAGAGGGGGCAGAATTGAACACCGGGGAGCTGTTTTTT. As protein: CASSYSLEGAELNTGELFF.

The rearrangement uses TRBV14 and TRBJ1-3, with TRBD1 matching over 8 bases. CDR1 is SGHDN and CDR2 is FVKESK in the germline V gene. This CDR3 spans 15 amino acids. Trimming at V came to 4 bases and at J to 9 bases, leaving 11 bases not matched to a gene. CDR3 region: CASSPGQAGRGTIYF. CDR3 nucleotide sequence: TGTGCCAGCAGCCCGGGACAGGCCGGCCGGGGCACCATATATTTT.

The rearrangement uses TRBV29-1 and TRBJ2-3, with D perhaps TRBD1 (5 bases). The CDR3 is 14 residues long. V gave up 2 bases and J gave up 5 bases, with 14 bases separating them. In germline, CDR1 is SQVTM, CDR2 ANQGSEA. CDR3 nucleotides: TGCAGCGTTGAACGCCAGGGTGTTGTAGATACGCAGTATTTT. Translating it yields CSVERQGVVDTQYF.

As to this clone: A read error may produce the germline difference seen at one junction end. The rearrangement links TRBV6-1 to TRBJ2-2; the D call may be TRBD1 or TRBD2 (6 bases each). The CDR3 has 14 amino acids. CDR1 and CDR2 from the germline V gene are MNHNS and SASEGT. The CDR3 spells CASREGGGTGELFF. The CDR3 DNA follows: TGTGCCAGCCGTGAAGGAGGGGGCACCGGGGAGCTGTTTTTT.

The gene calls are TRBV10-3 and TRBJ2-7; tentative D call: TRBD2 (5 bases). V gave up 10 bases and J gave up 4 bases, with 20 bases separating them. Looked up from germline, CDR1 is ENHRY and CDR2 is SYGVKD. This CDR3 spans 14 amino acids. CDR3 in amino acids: CATSSGRTPYEQYF. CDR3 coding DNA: TGTGCCACTTCCTCGGGTCGGACTCCGTACGAGCAGTACTTC.

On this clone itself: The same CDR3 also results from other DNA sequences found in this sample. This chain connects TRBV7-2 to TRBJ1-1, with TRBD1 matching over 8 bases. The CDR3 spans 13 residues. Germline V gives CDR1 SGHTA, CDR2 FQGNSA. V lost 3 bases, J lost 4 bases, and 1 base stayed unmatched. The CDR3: CASSFRGLTEAFF. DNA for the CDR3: TGTGCCAGCAGCTTCAGGGGGCTCACTGAAGCTTTCTTT.

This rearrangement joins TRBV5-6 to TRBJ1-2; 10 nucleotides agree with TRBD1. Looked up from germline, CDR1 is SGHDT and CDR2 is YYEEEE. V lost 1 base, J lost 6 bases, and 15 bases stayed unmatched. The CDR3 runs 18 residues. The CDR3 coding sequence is TGTGCCAGCAGCTTGTGCCGCGGACAGGGGGAGATCTTGGATGGCTACACCTTC. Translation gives CASSLCRGQGEILDGYTF.

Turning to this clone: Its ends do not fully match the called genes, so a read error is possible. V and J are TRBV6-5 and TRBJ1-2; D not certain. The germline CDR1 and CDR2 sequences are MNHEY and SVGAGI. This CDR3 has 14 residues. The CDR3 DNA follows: TGTGCCAGCAGTTATCGAGGGAATGGTACCCGTACGGCCTTC. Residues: CASSYRGNGTRTAF.

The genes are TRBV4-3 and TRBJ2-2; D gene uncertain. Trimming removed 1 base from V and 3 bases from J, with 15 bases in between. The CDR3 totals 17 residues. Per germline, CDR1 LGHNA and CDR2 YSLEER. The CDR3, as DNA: TGCGCCAGCAGCCAAGGTAGACCGACTCATTACACCGGGGAGCTGTTTTTT. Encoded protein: CASSQGRPTHYTGELFF.